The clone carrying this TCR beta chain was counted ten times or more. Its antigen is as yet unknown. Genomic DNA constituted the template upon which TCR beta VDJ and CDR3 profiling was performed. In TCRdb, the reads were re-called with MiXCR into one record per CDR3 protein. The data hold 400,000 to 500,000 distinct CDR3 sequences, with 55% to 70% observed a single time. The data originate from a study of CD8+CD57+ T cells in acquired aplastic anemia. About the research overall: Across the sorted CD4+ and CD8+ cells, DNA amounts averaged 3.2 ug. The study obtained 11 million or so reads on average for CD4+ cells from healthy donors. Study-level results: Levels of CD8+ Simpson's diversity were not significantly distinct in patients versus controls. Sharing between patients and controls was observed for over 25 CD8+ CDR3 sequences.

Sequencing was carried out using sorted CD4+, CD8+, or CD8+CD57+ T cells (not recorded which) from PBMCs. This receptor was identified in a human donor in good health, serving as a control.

CDR3 nucleotide sequence: TGTGCCAGCAGTTTTCGATCCCAGAACACTGAAGCTTTCTTT. This encodes CASSFRSQNTEAFF. The V call is TRBV12-3 or TRBV12-4, the J call TRBJ1-1; D is unclear. The CDR3 is 14 amino acids. V lost 3 bases and J 1 base, leaving 9 bases between the germline ends.